This TCR beta chain was obtained from a study of blood T cells in healthy people across ages. Overall study: Per every two T cells, about one barcoded beta molecule was captured by template switching.

For the second PCR, which ran for about 7 to 11 cycles, a sample-barcoded 5' primer and a J-beta primer mix were used. TCRdb redid the calling of the 5' RACE reads with MiXCR, one entry per CDR3 protein. Of 780,000 or so distinct CDR3 sequences in the sample, roughly 53% were seen once. Sequencing input: blood. The sequence came from a man older than 75 in good health.

CDR3 bases: TGTGCCAGCAGCCAAGATTCGGGAGTGGGTGAGCAGTTCTTC. Its protein is CASSQDSGVGEQFF. The V and J genes are TRBV3-1 and TRBJ2-1; TRBD2 is a possible D gene (6 bases). Trimming stripped 0 bases from V and 9 bases from J, with 12 bases between. There are 14 residues in the CDR3. The germline CDR1 and CDR2 sequences are LGHDT and YNNKEL (reference sequence).